The 25 T cell receptor beta chains listed next were all sequenced from one sample in a study of T cells after yellow fever vaccination. MiXCR, run by TCRdb on the 5' RACE reads, gives a single entry per CDR3 protein. The repertoire holds some 560,000 distinct CDR3 sequences, with about a sixth as singletons. The sequenced sample was PBMCs, obtained 5 to 6 days after the first yellow fever vaccination. Receptors were obtained from a man aged 18 to 35 who received the YFV17D yellow fever vaccine.

V usage is TRBV6-6 and J usage is TRBJ2-1, with D possibly matching TRBD1 (6 bases). The V gene's germline CDR1 is MNHNY and CDR2 SVGAGI (reference sequence). This CDR3 region has 13 residues. Between the trimmed V and J ends, which lost 7 bases and 11 bases, there was a span of 18 bases. The chain's CDR3 is CASNTVTGTKQFF. CDR3 DNA: TGTGCCAGCAATACAGTGACAGGTACGAAGCAGTTCTTC.

This CDR3 is CASSAITVADTQYF. The CDR3, as DNA: TGTGCCAGCAGTGCCATTACAGTAGCAGATACGCAGTATTTT. V usage is TRBV11-2 and J usage is TRBJ2-3, with D unresolved. The CDR3 covers 14 residues. Germline V CDR1 and CDR2: SGHAT, FQNNGV. V was cut by 6 bases and J by 4 bases, with 14 bases left in between.

This chain joins TRBV5-1 and TRBJ2-2; 7 bases map to TRBD1. V shed 4 bases, J shed 5 bases, and the junction held 5 bases outside the gene matches. This CDR3 comprises 14 residues. Germline values: CDR1 SGHRS, CDR2 YFSETQ. In DNA form, the CDR3 reads TGCGCCAGCAGCGGGACAGCCGGGACCGGGGAGCTGTTTTTT. It translates to CASSGTAGTGELFF.

The V and J genes are TRBV20-1 and TRBJ2-1; tentative D call: TRBD2 (6 bases). Germline assignment: CDR1 DFQATT and CDR2 SNEGSKA (reference sequence). The CDR3 contains 12 residues. V was pared by 8 bases and J by 10 bases, with 18 bases between. As DNA, the CDR3 is TGCAGTTCCCTAGGAGGGCTAGGCGAGCAGTTCTTC. Amino acid sequence: CSSLGGLGEQFF.

This clonotype was seen ten or more times. J is TRBJ1-1 and V is TRBV27; D remains unclear. The V gene lost 5 bases and the J gene lost 0 bases, with 10 bases spanning the gap. Germline V gene lookup returns CDR1 MNHEY and CDR2 SMNVEV (reference sequence). The CDR3 loop spans 14 amino acids. The CDR3 region has the DNA TGTGCCAGCAGTGAGATAGGATTGAACACTGAAGCTTTCTTT. This translates into CASSEIGLNTEAFF.

The rearrangement uses TRBV20-1 and TRBJ1-6; D remains unclear. The CDR3 loop spans 8 amino acids. Germline values: CDR1 DFQATT, CDR2 SNEGSKA (reference sequence). The CDR3 DNA reads TGCAGCCTTTCACCCCTCCACTTT. It encodes CSLSPLHF.

In this sample, this clonotype turned up a few times. The chain carries TRBV9 and TRBJ2-3; D gene ambiguous. Looked up from germline, CDR1 is SGDLS and CDR2 is YYNGEE. V was trimmed by 1 base and J by 5 bases, leaving 11 bases between them. This CDR3 has 14 residues. CDR3 residues: CASSVSHGRDTQYF. The CDR3 nucleotides read TGTGCCAGCAGCGTATCTCACGGGCGAGATACGCAGTATTTT.

This clonotype showed up just a few times. The chain recombines TRBV20-1 with TRBJ2-3; unclear D gene. The germline gives CDR1 DFQATT, CDR2 SNEGSKA (reference sequence). Trimming stripped 1 base from V and 3 bases from J, with 11 bases between. This CDR3 contains 14 residues. The CDR3 region has the DNA TGCAGTGCTAGAGGATCCCTGAAGACAGATACGCAGTATTTT. This codes for CSARGSLKTDTQYF.

This clonotype was detected only a few times. The chain joins TRBV4-1 to TRBJ1-3, with TRBD1 as a possible D gene (5 bases). V was cut by 1 base and J by 4 bases, with 11 bases left in between. CDR1 MGHRA and CDR2 YSYEKL come from the germline V gene. This CDR3 is built from 15 residues. The CDR3 coding sequence is TGCGCCAGCAGCCAAGCATTCCGGGGCGGAAACACCATATATTTT. The encoded protein is CASSQAFRGGNTIYF.

This clonotype showed up many times. The V and J genes are TRBV20-1 and TRBJ1-4; D not certain. CDR1 and CDR2 (germline): DFQATT, SNEGSKA (reference sequence). The CDR3 loop spans 11 amino acids. V was clipped by 3 bases and J by 5 bases, with 4 bases between them. The CDR3 region is CSARENEKLFF. CDR3 DNA: TGCAGTGCTAGGGAGAATGAAAAACTGTTTTTT.

The chain recombines TRBV11-2 with TRBJ2-3; D gene uncertain. The CDR3 is made up of 17 amino acids. Trimming took off 0 bases at V and 0 bases at J, with 13 bases between the two ends. The germline gives CDR1 SGHAT, CDR2 FQNNGV. The CDR3 coding sequence is TGTGCCAGCAGCTTAGAGGTTTTTGACACCAGCACAGATACGCAGTATTTT. Translation gives CASSLEVFDTSTDTQYF.

The V and J genes are TRBV6-2 or TRBV6-3 and TRBJ1-5; 7 bases match TRBD1. The CDR3 sequence is 16 residues long. From germline, CDR1 is MNHEY and CDR2 SVGEGT. J was trimmed by 2 bases and V by 2 bases; bases with no gene match: 6. CDR3 protein: CASSYGTDYGNQPQHF. The DNA of the CDR3 is TGTGCCAGCAGTTACGGGACAGACTACGGCAATCAGCCCCAGCATTTT.

This clonotype was seen more than once but under ten times. The CDR3 sequence: CASSLEVRNIPNTGELFF. The DNA of the CDR3 is TGTGCCAGCAGCTTAGAGGTCAGGAATATTCCGAACACCGGGGAGCTGTTTTTT. V and J are TRBV11-1 and TRBJ2-2, with no clear D. The CDR3 contains 18 residues. Trimming left V 1 base short and J 0 bases short, with 15 bases between. Germline V gene lookup returns CDR1 SGHAT and CDR2 FQDESV (reference sequence).

This clonotype was detected only a few times. The V and J genes are TRBV10-3 and TRBJ2-5, with 8 positions matching TRBD1. The ends lost 6 bases at V and 4 bases at J; junction bases unmatched: 1. There are 12 residues in the CDR3. Germline assignment: CDR1 ENHRY and CDR2 SYGVKD. CDR3 DNA sequence: TGTGCCATCAGGGGGACAGGAGAGACCCAGTACTTC. It encodes CAIRGTGETQYF.

This chain joins TRBV7-2 and TRBJ2-1; TRBD2 might be the D (6 bases). Germline CDR1 SGHTA, CDR2 FQGNSA. The CDR3 runs to 16 residues. Between the trimmed V and J ends, which lost 3 bases and 0 bases, there was a span of 12 bases. The CDR3 region has the DNA TGTGCCAGCAGCTTTGGCGGGGCCCGCTCCTACAATGAGCAGTTCTTC. Amino acid sequence: CASSFGGARSYNEQFF. Drawing the rest from reference TRBV7-2 and TRBJ2-1, the complete variable domain is GAGVSQSPSNKVTEKGKDVELRCDPISGHTALYWYRQSLGQGLEFLIYFQGNSAPDKSGLPSDRFSAERTGGSVSTLTIQRTQQEDSAVYLCASSFGGARSYNEQFFGPGTRLTVL.

This clonotype was seen only a few times. J is TRBJ2-7 and V is TRBV12-3 or TRBV12-4; TRBD1 aligns across 10 bases. J lost 5 bases, V lost 6 bases, and 7 bases had no gene match. CDR3 length: 14 amino acids. The CDR3 loop reads CASSLRGQGNEQYV. CDR3 bases: TGTGCCAGCAGCCTTAGGGGACAGGGGAACGAGCAGTACGTC.

The rearrangement links TRBV7-9 to TRBJ2-2; tentatively, D is TRBD1 (5 bases). V lost 11 bases and J lost 6, with 10 bases in between. The germline V gene has CDR1 SEHNR and CDR2 FQNEAQ (reference sequence). The CDR3 is 11 amino acids. CDR3 amino acids: CAGAVAGELFF. CDR3 bases: TGTGCCGGGGCCGTAGCCGGGGAGCTGTTTTTT.

This chain links TRBV7-9 with TRBJ1-2; D uncertain. CDR3 size: 13 residues. Per germline, CDR1 SEHNR and CDR2 FQNEAQ (reference sequence). Deletions cut 3 bases from V and 2 bases from J, with 7 bases between. The CDR3 region is CASSFTLNYGYTF. The CDR3 DNA is TGTGCCAGCAGCTTCACCCTCAACTATGGCTACACCTTC.

CDR3 bases: TGTGCCAGTAAGACAGGGGCGGCTGGGGCCAACGTCCTGACTTTC. Its protein is CASKTGAAGANVLTF. V and J are TRBV19 and TRBJ2-6; 8 bases map to TRBD1. This CDR3 is built from 15 residues. With V trimmed by 7 bases and J by 2 bases, 4 bases remained unmatched. The germline gives CDR1 LNHDA, CDR2 SQIVND (reference sequence).

V and J are TRBV13 and TRBJ2-1; a weak D match, TRBD1 (6 bases). Trimming removed 3 bases from V and 6 bases from J, with 12 bases in between. The CDR3 length is 14 residues. The germline V gene encodes CDR1 PRHDT and CDR2 FYEKMQ (reference sequence). The CDR3 coding sequence is TGTGCCAGCAGCTTCCTCCAGGGGCGCAATGAGCAGTTCTTC. Its protein product is CASSFLQGRNEQFF.

The chain couples TRBV7-6 to TRBJ1-6, with D perhaps matching TRBD1 (5 bases). The CDR3 consists of 14 residues. The V end was cut by 1 base, the J end by 12 bases, with 13 bases between. In germline, CDR1 is SGHVS, CDR2 FNYEAQ. The CDR3 DNA is TGTGCCAGCAGCTTAGGGGCCACGGGGGGACCCCTCCACTTT. It encodes CASSLGATGGPLHF.

This clonotype was counted between two and nine times. The CDR3 region is CASSYRDPRDTQYF. In nucleotides, the CDR3 is TGTGCCAGCAGTTACAGGGACCCCAGAGATACGCAGTATTTT. The chain links TRBV6-5 to TRBJ2-3, with D perhaps TRBD1 or TRBD2 (5 bases each). Trimming took off 2 bases at V and 5 bases at J, with 11 bases between the two ends. CDR1 is MNHEY, CDR2 SVGAGI, per germline. CDR3 length: 14 residues.

The chain has TRBV7-2 and TRBJ2-3, with 8 bases identical to TRBD2. Germline loops: CDR1 SGHTA, CDR2 FQGNSA. The CDR3 has 15 amino acids. The junction had 8 bases not matched to a gene; V was cut back by 6 bases and J by 3 bases. The CDR3 is CASSSGGGWTDTQYF. CDR3 bases: TGTGCCAGCAGTTCGGGGGGGGGCTGGACAGATACGCAGTATTTT.

The chain joins TRBV14 to TRBJ2-3; 9 bases map to TRBD2. The V and J ends lost 0 bases and 4 bases, in that order; junction bases with no gene match: 8. The CDR3 extends over 17 amino acids. Germline assignment: CDR1 SGHDN and CDR2 FVKESK. The CDR3 protein is CASSQDLAGGLADTQYF. CDR3 bases: TGTGCCAGCAGCCAAGATCTGGCGGGGGGGCTGGCAGATACGCAGTATTTT.

This clonotype was observed at least ten times. CDR3: CASSQDAGVGTQYF. The CDR3 DNA is TGCGCCAGCAGCCAAGATGCCGGAGTGGGGACCCAGTACTTC. J is TRBJ2-5 and V is TRBV4-1; D unclear. Germline assignment: CDR1 MGHRA and CDR2 YSYEKL. With 0 bases removed from V and 7 bases from J, the gap between germline ends came to 12 bases. The CDR3 sequence is 14 residues long.